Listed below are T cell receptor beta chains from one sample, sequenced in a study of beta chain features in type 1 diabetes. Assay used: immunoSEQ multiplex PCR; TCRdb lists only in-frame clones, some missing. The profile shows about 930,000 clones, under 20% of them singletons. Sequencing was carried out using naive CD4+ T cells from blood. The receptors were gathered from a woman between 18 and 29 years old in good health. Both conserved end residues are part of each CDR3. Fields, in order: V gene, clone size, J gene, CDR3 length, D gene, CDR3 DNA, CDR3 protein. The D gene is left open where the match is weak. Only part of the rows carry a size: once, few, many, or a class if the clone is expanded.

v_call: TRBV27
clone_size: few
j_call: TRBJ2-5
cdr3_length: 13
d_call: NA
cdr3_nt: TGTGCCAGCAGTTTCGGGTACCAAGAGACCCAGTACTTC
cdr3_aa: CASSFGYQETQYF

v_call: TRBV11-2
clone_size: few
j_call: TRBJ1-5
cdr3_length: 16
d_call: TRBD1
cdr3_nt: TGTGCCAGCAGTTCTGGGGACAGAGGAGGCAATCAGCCCCAGCATTTT
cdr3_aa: CASSSGDRGGNQPQHF

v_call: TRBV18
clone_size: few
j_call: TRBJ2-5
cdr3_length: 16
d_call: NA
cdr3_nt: TGTGCCAGCACACGAAGATTAAGCGGGTACCAAGAGACCCAGTACTTC
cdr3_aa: CASTRRLSGYQETQYF

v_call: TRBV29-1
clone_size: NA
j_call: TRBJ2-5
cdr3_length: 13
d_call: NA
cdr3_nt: TGCAGCGGCGCGGGACGTCTCTTAGAGACCCAGTACTTC
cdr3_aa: CSGAGRLLETQYF

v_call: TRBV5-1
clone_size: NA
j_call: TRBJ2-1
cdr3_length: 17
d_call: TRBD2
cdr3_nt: TGCGCCAGCAGCTTGGAACTAGCGGGAGCGGCCTACAATGAGCAGTTCTTC
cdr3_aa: CASSLELAGAAYNEQFF

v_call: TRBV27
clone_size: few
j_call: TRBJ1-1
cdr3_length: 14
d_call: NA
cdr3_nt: TGTGCCAGCAGACGCCGGGACATGAACACTGAAGCTTTCTTT
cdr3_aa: CASRRRDMNTEAFF

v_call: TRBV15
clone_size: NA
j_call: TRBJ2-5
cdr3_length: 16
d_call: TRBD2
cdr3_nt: TGTGCCACCAGCAGAGGCGGGGGATCCTCCCAAGAGACCCAGTACTTC
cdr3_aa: CATSRGGGSSQETQYF

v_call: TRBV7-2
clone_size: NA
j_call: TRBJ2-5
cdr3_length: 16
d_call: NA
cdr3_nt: TGTGCCAGCAGCTATCAGCGCCTTCGGGATGTGGAGACCCAGTACTTC
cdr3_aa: CASSYQRLRDVETQYF

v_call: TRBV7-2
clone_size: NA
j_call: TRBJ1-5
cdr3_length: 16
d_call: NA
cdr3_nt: TGTGCCAGCAGCTTAGCGGGGGGGCCCCTCAATCAGCCCCAGCATTTT
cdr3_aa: CASSLAGGPLNQPQHF

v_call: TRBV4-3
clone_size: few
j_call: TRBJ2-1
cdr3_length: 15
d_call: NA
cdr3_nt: TGCGCCAGCAGCCAAGGAGGGATATTAACGGGTGAGCAGTTCTTC
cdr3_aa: CASSQGGILTGEQFF

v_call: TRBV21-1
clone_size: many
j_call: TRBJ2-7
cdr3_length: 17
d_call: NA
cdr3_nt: TGTGCCAGCAGCCACCCCCACGGGGTCATGGGGGTCTGGCTACAGTACTTC
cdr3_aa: CASSHPHGVMGVWLQYF

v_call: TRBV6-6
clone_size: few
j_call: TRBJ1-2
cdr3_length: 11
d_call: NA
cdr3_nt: TGTGCCAGCGTCGATGATCGAGGCTACACCTTC
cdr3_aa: CASVDDRGYTF

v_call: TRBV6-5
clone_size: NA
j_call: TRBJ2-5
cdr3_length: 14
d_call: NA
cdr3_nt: TGTGCCAGCAGTTACTCGGGGAGGCGGGAGACCCAGTACTTC
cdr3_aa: CASSYSGRRETQYF

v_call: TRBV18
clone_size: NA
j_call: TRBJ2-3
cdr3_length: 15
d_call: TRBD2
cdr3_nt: TGTGCCAGCTCACTAACTAGCGGGATCACAGATACGCAGTATTTT
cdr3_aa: CASSLTSGITDTQYF

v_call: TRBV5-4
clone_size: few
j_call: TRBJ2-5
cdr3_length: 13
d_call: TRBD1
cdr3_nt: TGTGCCAGCAGTCCAGGGGGCGAAGAGACCCAGTACTTC
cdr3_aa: CASSPGGEETQYF

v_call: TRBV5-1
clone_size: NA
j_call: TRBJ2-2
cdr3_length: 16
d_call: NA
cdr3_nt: TGCGCCAGCAGAAGGGAATTAGGGGCGATCACCGGGGAGCTGTTTTTT
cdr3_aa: CASRRELGAITGELFF

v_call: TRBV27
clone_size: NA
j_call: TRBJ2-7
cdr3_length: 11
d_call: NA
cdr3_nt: TGTGCCAGCAGTCCTCCCTACGAGCAGTACTTC
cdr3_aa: CASSPPYEQYF

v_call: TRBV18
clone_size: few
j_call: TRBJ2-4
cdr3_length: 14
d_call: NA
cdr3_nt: TGTGCCAGCTCACCACCGGCAACCAAAAACATTCAGTACTTC
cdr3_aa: CASSPPATKNIQYF

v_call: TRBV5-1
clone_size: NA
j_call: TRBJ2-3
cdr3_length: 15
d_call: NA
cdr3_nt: TGCGCCAGCAGCTCGGCGGGAAGTTTCACAGATACGCAGTATTTT
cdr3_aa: CASSSAGSFTDTQYF

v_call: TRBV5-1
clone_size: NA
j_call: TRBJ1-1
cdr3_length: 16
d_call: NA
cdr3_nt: TGCGCCAGCAGCCCTAATGGGGGGTACATCGGGCTTGAAGCTTTCTTT
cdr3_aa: CASSPNGGYIGLEAFF

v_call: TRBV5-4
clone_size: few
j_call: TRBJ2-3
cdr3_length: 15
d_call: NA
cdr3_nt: TGTGCCAGCAGCTTGTCGGCGGGAAGCTCAGATACGCAGTATTTT
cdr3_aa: CASSLSAGSSDTQYF

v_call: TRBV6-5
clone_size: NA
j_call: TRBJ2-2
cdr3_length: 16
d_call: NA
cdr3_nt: TGTGCCAGCAGTTGGGTAGCGGCTGCGGGCACCGGGGAGCTGTTTTTT
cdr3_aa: CASSWVAAAGTGELFF

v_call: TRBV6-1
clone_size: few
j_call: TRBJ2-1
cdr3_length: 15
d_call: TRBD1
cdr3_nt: TGTGCCAGCAGCGAGAGGACAGGGAGCCTCAATGAGCAGTTCTTC
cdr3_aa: CASSERTGSLNEQFF

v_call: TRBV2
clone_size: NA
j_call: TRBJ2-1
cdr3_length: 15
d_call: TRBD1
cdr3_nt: TGTGCCAGCAGTAGAACCGGACAGGGAGGCAATGAGCAGTTCTTC
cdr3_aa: CASSRTGQGGNEQFF

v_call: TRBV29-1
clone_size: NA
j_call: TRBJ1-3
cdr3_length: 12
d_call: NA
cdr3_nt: TGCAGCGTTCAGGGATCTGGAAACACCATATATTTT
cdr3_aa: CSVQGSGNTIYF

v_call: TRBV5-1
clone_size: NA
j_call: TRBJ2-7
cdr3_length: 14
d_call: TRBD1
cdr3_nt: TGCGCCAGCAGCATGGACAGGGAACGGTACGAGCAGTACTTC
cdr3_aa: CASSMDRERYEQYF

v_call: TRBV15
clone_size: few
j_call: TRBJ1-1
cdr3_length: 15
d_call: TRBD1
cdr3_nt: TGTGCCACCAGCACCACAGGGGGGATGGACACTGAAGCTTTCTTT
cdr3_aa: CATSTTGGMDTEAFF

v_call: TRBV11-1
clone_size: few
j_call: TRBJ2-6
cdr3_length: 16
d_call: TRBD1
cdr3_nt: TGTGCCAGCAGCTCGACAGGGGGCACTGGGGCCAACGTCCTGACTTTC
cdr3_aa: CASSSTGGTGANVLTF

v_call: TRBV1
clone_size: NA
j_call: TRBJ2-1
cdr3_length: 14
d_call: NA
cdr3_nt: TGCACCAGTCCCCAGGGCGGCACATACAATGAGCAGTTCTTC
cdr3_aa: CTSPQGGTYNEQFF

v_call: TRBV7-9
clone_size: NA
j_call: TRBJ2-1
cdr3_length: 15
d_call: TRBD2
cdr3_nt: TGTGCCAGCAGCTTAGGCGGGAGGGTTGTAGATGAGCAGTTCTTC
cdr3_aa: CASSLGGRVVDEQFF

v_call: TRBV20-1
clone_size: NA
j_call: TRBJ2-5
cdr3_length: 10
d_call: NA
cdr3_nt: TGCAGCGTTAGCTTGGAGACCCAGTACTTC
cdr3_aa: CSVSLETQYF

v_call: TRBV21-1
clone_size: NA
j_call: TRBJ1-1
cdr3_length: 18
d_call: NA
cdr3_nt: TGTGCCAGCAGCAAATTTCTGACCCAGGGAGATCGCTTTATGGGCGCTTTCTTT
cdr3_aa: CASSKFLTQGDRFMGAFF

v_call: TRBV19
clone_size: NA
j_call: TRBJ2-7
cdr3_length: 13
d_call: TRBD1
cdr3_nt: TGTGCCAGTAGGGACAGGGTCAACAACGAGCAGTACTTC
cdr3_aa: CASRDRVNNEQYF

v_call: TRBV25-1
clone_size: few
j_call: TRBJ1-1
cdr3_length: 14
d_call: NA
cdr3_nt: TGTGCCAGCAGTGAATCAGAGATGAACACTGAAGCTTTCTTT
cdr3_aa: CASSESEMNTEAFF

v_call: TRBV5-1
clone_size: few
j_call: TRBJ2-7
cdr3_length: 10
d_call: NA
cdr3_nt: TGCGCCAGCAGCTTCACCGGGCAGTACTTC
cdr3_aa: CASSFTGQYF

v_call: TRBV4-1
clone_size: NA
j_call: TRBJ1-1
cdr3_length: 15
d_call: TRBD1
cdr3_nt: TGCGCCAGCAGCCAACCAGGGGGCTTGAACACTGAAGCTTTCTTT
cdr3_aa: CASSQPGGLNTEAFF

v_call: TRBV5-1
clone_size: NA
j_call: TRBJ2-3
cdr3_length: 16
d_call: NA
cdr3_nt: TGCGCCAGCAGCTTGGGCCCCAGGGGCGGAACAGATACGCAGTATTTT
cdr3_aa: CASSLGPRGGTDTQYF

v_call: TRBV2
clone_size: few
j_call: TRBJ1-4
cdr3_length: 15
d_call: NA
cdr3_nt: TGTGCCAGCAGTGAACGTCTCAGGGTCCATGAAAAACTGTTTTTT
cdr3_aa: CASSERLRVHEKLFF

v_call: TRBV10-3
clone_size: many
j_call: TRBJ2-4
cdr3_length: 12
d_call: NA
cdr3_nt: TGTGCCATCAGTGATGAACGACTAAAGCAGTACTTC
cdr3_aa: CAISDERLKQYF